This TCR beta chain was recovered during a study of T cell repertoires in aging, cancer and after chemotherapy. Across the whole study: The whole study produced a dataset of approximately 10 million TCR reads.

Germline V CDR1 and CDR2: DFQATT, SNEGSKA (reference sequence). V gave up 6 bases and J gave up 1 base; unmatched junction bases: 8. The CDR3 loop spans 15 amino acids. Amplification of TCR beta used genomic DNA extracted from peripheral blood. TRB rearrangements spanning V, D and J were amplified using mixed TRB-A/B primers. A single record per CDR3 protein comes from TCRdb applying MiXCR to the multiplex PCR reads. The top ten clones hold about four fifths of a sample with roughly 1,500 distinct CDR3 sequences, 55% to 65% of them seen once. Sequencing was done on a sample of blood. The receptor comes from a human donor with a blood cancer. This chain links TRBV20-1 with TRBJ2-7; TRBD2 agrees at 11 bases. The CDR3 here is CSATTGTSGSYEQYF. Written as DNA, the CDR3 is TGCAGTGCAACCACCGGGACTAGCGGATCCTACGAGCAGTACTTC.